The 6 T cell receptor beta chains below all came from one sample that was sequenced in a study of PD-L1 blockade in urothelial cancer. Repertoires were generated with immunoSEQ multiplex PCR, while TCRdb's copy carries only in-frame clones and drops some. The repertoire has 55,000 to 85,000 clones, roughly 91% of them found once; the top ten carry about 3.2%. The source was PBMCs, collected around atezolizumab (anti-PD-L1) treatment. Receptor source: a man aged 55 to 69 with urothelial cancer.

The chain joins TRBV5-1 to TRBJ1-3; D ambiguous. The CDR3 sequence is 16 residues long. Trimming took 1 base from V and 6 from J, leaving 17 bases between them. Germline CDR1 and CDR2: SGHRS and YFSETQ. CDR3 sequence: CASSLNFRLGENTIYF. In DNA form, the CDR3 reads TGCGCCAGCAGCTTGAATTTCCGGTTGGGAGAAAACACCATATATTTT.

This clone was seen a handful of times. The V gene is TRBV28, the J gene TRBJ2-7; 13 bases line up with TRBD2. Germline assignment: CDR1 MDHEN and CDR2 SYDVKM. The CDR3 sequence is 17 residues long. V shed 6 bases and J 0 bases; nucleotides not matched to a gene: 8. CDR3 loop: CASRPGTSGVSSYEQYF. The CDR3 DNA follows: TGTGCCAGCAGACCTGGGACTAGCGGGGTGAGCTCCTACGAGCAGTACTTC. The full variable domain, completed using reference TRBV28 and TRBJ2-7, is DVKVTQSSRYLVKRTGEKVFLECVQDMDHENMFWYRQDPGLGLRLIYFSYDVKMKEKGDIPEGYSVSREKKERFSLILESASTNQTSMYLCASRPGTSGVSSYEQYFGPGTRLTVT.

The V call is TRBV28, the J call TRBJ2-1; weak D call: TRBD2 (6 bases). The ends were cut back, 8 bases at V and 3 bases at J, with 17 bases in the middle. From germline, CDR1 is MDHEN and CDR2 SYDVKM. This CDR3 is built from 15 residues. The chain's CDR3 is CASHQRRGVYNEQFF. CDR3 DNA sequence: TGTGCCAGCCACCAGCGGAGGGGAGTCTACAATGAGCAGTTCTTC.

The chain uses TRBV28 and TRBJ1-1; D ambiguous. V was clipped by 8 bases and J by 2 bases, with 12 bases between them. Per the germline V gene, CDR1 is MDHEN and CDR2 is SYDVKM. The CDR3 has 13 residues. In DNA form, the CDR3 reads TGTGCCAGCCGAATAACTAGCAACACTGAAGCTTTCTTT. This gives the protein CASRITSNTEAFF. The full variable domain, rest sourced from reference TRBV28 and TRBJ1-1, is DVKVTQSSRYLVKRTGEKVFLECVQDMDHENMFWYRQDPGLGLRLIYFSYDVKMKEKGDIPEGYSVSREKKERFSLILESASTNQTSMYLCASRITSNTEAFFGQGTRLTVV.

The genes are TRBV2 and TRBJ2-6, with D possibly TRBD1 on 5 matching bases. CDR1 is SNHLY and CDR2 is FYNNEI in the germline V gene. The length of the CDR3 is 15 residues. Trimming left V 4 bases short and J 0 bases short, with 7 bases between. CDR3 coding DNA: TGTGCCAGCAGTGCAAGGGGCTCTGGGGCCAACGTCCTGACTTTC. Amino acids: CASSARGSGANVLTF.

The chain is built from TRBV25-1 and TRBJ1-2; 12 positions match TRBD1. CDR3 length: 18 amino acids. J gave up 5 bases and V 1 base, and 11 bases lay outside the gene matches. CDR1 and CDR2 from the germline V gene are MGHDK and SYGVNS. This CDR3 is CASSESRDRGLRYYGYTF. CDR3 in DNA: TGTGCCAGCAGTGAATCCCGGGACAGGGGGCTCCGTTATTATGGCTACACCTTC.